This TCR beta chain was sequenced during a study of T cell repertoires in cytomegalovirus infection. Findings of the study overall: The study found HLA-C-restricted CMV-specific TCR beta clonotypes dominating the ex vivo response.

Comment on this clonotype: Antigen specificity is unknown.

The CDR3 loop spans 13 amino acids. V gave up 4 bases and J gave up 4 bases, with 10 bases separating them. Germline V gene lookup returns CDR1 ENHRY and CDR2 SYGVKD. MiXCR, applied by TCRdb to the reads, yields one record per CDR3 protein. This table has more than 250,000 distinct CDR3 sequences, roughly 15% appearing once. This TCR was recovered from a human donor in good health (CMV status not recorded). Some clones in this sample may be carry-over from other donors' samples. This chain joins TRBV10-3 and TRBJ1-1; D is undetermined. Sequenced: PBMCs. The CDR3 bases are TGTGCCATCAGTGTTAAAGAGGGCACTGAAGCTTTCTTT. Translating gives CAISVKEGTEAFF.